This TCR beta chain was captured in a study of Graves' ophthalmopathy and Graves' hyperthyroidism. Amplifying from RNA transcripts, the study obtained TCR beta CDR3 regions. An opening RT-PCR round employed HTBI primers and preceded a second-round multiplex PCR. TCRdb independently ran MiXCR on the multiplex PCR reads; one entry per CDR3 protein. Here the sample spans around 660,000 distinct CDR3 sequences, about two fifths being singletons. Study-wide findings and caveats: Distinction of ophthalmopathy from stable hyperthyroidism by a 13-signature model reached roughly 88% sensitivity and 75% to 84% specificity. Also, most clonotypes expanded in the thyroid above 0.001 frequency appeared in blood.

For donors with ophthalmopathy, the disease showed moderate-to-severe activity, reached CAS ≥3 and NOSPECS ≥4, and had lasted under 3 months. Patients were left out if they had other autoimmune diseases, uncontrolled infections, pregnancy or lactation. This clonotype was recorded at least ten times. As yet, its antigen is unknown. The source of this sequence is an adult man with Graves' ophthalmopathy. Input material: peripheral blood.

The CDR3 DNA reads as TGTGCCAGCAGCTTGGGGACAGGGCCCTACGAGCAGTACTTC. It codes for CASSLGTGPYEQYF. The chain uses TRBV11-2 and TRBJ2-7; 9 nucleotides match TRBD1. CDR3 length: 14 residues. V lost 3 bases and J lost 2; bases outside the gene matches: 2. Per germline, CDR1 SGHAT and CDR2 FQNNGV.